The rows below give T cell receptor beta chains drawn from one sample of a study of OX40 agonist ivuxolimab in advanced cancers. TCRdb's copy holds only in-frame clones and misses some; the assay was immunoSEQ multiplex PCR. The data hold 65,000 to 95,000 clones, with around four fifths observed a single time. The material sequenced was CD4+ or CD8+ T cells sorted from blood, taken in a trial of the OX40 agonist ivuxolimab. The receptors stem from an adult with an advanced solid tumor such as melanoma, head and neck, liver or kidney cancer. Both conserved end residues are part of each CDR3. A D gene is named only where the DNA matches it firmly. A clone size is listed for some rows: how often the clone was seen (once, few, many), or a class if it is expanded.

TGCAGTGCTAGTAAGGATACGCAGTATTTT	CSASKDTQYF	-	TRBJ2-3	10	few	TRBV20-1
TGTGCCAGTAGCAGCGGGAGGGGTAATGAGCAGTTCTTC	CASSSGRGNEQFF	TRBD2	TRBJ2-1	13	-	TRBV5-4
TGTGCCATCAGTGAGTCCAGGACAGGGGCCCCGGATACGCAGTATTTT	CAISESRTGAPDTQYF	TRBD1	TRBJ2-3	16	-	TRBV10-3
TGTGCCAGCCGTACTAGCGGGGCCGACAATGAGCAGTTCTTC	CASRTSGADNEQFF	TRBD2	TRBJ2-1	14	-	TRBV6-1
TGTGCCATCAGTGTGAGCGGGAGCTCCTACGAGCAGTACTTC	CAISVSGSSYEQYF	TRBD2	TRBJ2-7	14	-	TRBV10-3
TGTGCCAGCAGCCGGGCACACGAGCAGTACTTC	CASSRAHEQYF	-	TRBJ2-7	11	-	TRBV7-9
TGTGCCTGGAGTGTGGGGGTAGGGATGAACACTGAAGCTTTCTTT	CAWSVGVGMNTEAFF	-	TRBJ1-1	15	-	TRBV30
TGTGCCAGCAGCTTAACTAGCGGGAGGGTGGCAGATACGCAGTATTTT	CASSLTSGRVADTQYF	TRBD2	TRBJ2-3	16	few	TRBV11-3
TGTGCCAGCAGCTTCTCTTCCGTGAACACCGGGGAGCTGTTTTTT	CASSFSSVNTGELFF	-	TRBJ2-2	15	-	TRBV7-9
TGTGCCAGCAGCTCTTCGGGGGGGGCGAACAATGAGCAGTTCTTC	CASSSSGGANNEQFF	TRBD2	TRBJ2-1	15	-	TRBV7-8
TGTGCCAGCAGCCAGAGGGACGGTAACACTGAAGCTTTCTTT	CASSQRDGNTEAFF	-	TRBJ1-1	14	-	TRBV7-9